This T cell receptor (beta chain) originates from a study of blood T cell repertoires in COVID-19. Overall study: Collection of acute and convalescent COVID-19 samples took place in the United States, Italy and Spain.

The CDR3 contains 17 residues. Germline V CDR1 and CDR2: SEHNR, FQNEAQ (reference sequence). V was cut by 1 base and J by 0 bases, with 12 bases left in between. The participants were between about 18 and 89 years old and came from about two dozen US areas. Categorization into cohorts depended on clinical history that participants reported. Using immunoSEQ multiplex PCR, the repertoire was profiled, and TCRdb retains in-frame clones only, with some absent. The data hold about 380,000 clones, with roughly 87% observed a single time. This clone was recorded a few times. This TCR derives from a young woman who had recovered from COVID-19. The specimen was PBMCs or T cells enriched from blood (not recorded which). This chain uses TRBV7-9 with TRBJ1-4; perhaps TRBD1 as D (5 bases). CDR3 DNA sequence: TGTGCCAGCAGCTTAGGCCAGGGCCGTGCAACTAATGAAAAACTGTTTTTT. The encoded protein is CASSLGQGRATNEKLFF.